The clone carrying this TCR beta chain has only a few counts. Its antigen is as yet unknown. TCRdb passed the reads through MiXCR, listing each CDR3 protein once. The data contain roughly 760,000 distinct CDR3 sequences, approximately 40% of them singletons. The sample comes from a study of T cell repertoires in cytomegalovirus infection. Study-wide background: Signatures in public TCR beta sequences pointed to both CMV infection and matching HLA type.

The study, taken as a whole, reports: What dominated the ex vivo response were HLA-C-restricted CMV-specific TCR beta clonotypes. Identification of carriers of CMV plus the relevant HLA was performed using cumulative public TCR beta family frequency.

Sequenced material: PBMCs. This sequence was found in a human donor in good health (CMV status not recorded). Some clones in this sample may be carry-over from other donors' samples.

The CDR3 region has the DNA TGTGCCAGCGATACCACAGGGTCCGCTCAGCCCCAGCATTTT. Translating it yields CASDTTGSAQPQHF. J is TRBJ1-5 and V is TRBV28; D might be TRBD1 (6 bases). The CDR3 sequence is 14 residues long. Germline-derived CDR1 and CDR2 are MDHEN and SYDVKM. V was cut by 8 bases and J by 6 bases, with 17 bases left in between. Complete variable domain (other parts from reference TRBV28 and TRBJ1-5): DVKVTQSSRYLVKRTGEKVFLECVQDMDHENMFWYRQDPGLGLRLIYFSYDVKMKEKGDIPEGYSVSREKKERFSLILESASTNQTSMYLCASDTTGSAQPQHFGDGTRLSIL.